A selection of T cell receptor beta chains follows, all from one sample in a study of T cell responses to AZD1222 COVID-19 vaccine. Measured with immunoSEQ multiplex PCR; TCRdb has only the in-frame clones, and not every one. The sample data list about 140,000 clones. Sequenced: peripheral blood. These receptors came from an adult in good health. CDR3s include the opening cysteine and the closing phenylalanine or tryptophan. Each record gives: J gene, D gene, V gene, CDR3 protein, CDR3 DNA. D genes are given only for firm matches.

J: TRBJ1-5
D: TRBD1
V: TRBV19
CDR3: CASSLGTDTGQPQHF
DNA: TGTGCCAGTAGTCTCGGGACAGATACGGGTCAGCCCCAGCATTTT

J: TRBJ2-6
D: -
V: TRBV3-1/TRBV3-2
CDR3: CASSQPGGSSGANVLTF
DNA: TGTGCCAGCAGCCAGCCCGGCGGAAGCTCTGGGGCCAACGTCCTGACTTTC

J: TRBJ2-3
D: TRBD2
V: TRBV9
CDR3: CASSVDPLRGITDTQYF
DNA: TGTGCCAGCAGCGTTGACCCCTTGCGGGGGATCACAGATACGCAGTATTTT

J: TRBJ1-3
D: -
V: TRBV7-7
CDR3: CASSPRGGNTIYF
DNA: TGTGCCAGCAGCCCGCGGGGTGGAAACACCATATATTTT

J: TRBJ1-5
D: -
V: TRBV19
CDR3: CASRGPQGNQPQHF
DNA: TGTGCCAGTAGAGGCCCCCAGGGCAATCAGCCCCAGCATTTT

J: TRBJ1-5
D: -
V: TRBV19
CDR3: CASQVGAAYSNQPQHF
DNA: TGTGCCAGCCAAGTCGGGGCAGCTTATAGCAATCAGCCCCAGCATTTT

J: TRBJ1-5
D: -
V: TRBV6-2/TRBV6-3
CDR3: CASSYGRQPQHF
DNA: TGTGCCAGCAGTTACGGCCGTCAGCCCCAGCATTTT

J: TRBJ1-6
D: -
V: TRBV4-1
CDR3: CASSQELNPYYSPLHF
DNA: TGCGCCAGCAGCCAAGAGCTAAACCCATATTATTCACCCCTCCACTTT

J: TRBJ1-3
D: -
V: TRBV12-3/TRBV12-4
CDR3: CASSEPSGNTIYF
DNA: TGTGCCAGCAGCGAACCCTCTGGAAACACCATATATTTT

J: TRBJ2-1
D: -
V: TRBV5-1
CDR3: CASSLSGSYNEQFF
DNA: TGCGCCAGCAGTCTGTCAGGCTCCTACAATGAGCAGTTCTTC

J: TRBJ1-2
D: -
V: TRBV30
CDR3: CAWSIPQGTSGGYTF
DNA: TGTGCCTGGAGTATCCCACAGGGAACCTCGGGCGGCTACACCTTC

J: TRBJ2-5
D: -
V: TRBV7-9
CDR3: CASSQLGETQYF
DNA: TGTGCCAGCAGCCAACTAGGGGAGACCCAGTACTTC

J: TRBJ1-2
D: TRBD1
V: TRBV10-3
CDR3: CATSETGNGYTF
DNA: TGTGCCACCTCGGAGACAGGGAACGGCTACACCTTC

J: TRBJ1-1
D: -
V: TRBV29-1
CDR3: CSGRGPETTEAFF
DNA: TGCAGCGGACGGGGGCCGGAGACCACTGAAGCTTTCTTT

J: TRBJ2-3
D: -
V: TRBV27
CDR3: CASSFRARYTQYF
DNA: TGTGCCAGCAGTTTCCGGGCGCGATATACGCAGTATTTT

J: TRBJ2-1
D: TRBD1
V: TRBV5-5
CDR3: CASSLGQGWYEQFF
DNA: TGTGCCAGCAGCTTGGGACAGGGGTGGTATGAGCAGTTCTTC

J: TRBJ2-7
D: TRBD2
V: TRBV10-2
CDR3: CASSAGLADEQYF
DNA: TGCGCCAGCAGCGCCGGACTAGCCGACGAGCAGTACTTC

J: TRBJ2-5
D: TRBD2
V: TRBV7-2
CDR3: CASSAWTSGGRETQYF
DNA: TGTGCCAGCAGCGCATGGACTAGCGGGGGGCGAGAGACCCAGTACTTC

J: TRBJ1-2
D: TRBD1
V: TRBV9
CDR3: CASSVGGQGQVYGYTF
DNA: TGTGCCAGCAGTGTAGGGGGACAGGGGCAAGTCTATGGCTACACCTTC

J: TRBJ2-2
D: -
V: TRBV7-9
CDR3: CASSPQGSGELFF
DNA: TGTGCCAGCAGCCCCCAGGGTTCCGGGGAGCTGTTTTTT

J: TRBJ1-1
D: TRBD1
V: TRBV18
CDR3: CASSPQGARDTEAFF
DNA: TGTGCCAGCTCACCCCAGGGGGCGCGGGACACTGAAGCTTTCTTT

J: TRBJ1-4
D: -
V: TRBV2
CDR3: CASNQDTWNEKLFF
DNA: TGTGCCAGCAATCAGGACACCTGGAATGAAAAACTGTTTTTT

J: TRBJ1-1
D: -
V: TRBV19
CDR3: CASRGLGRPTNTEAFF
DNA: TGTGCCAGTAGAGGTTTGGGCAGGCCGACGAACACTGAAGCTTTCTTT

J: TRBJ2-3
D: TRBD2
V: TRBV10-3
CDR3: CAISESSGESTDTQYF
DNA: TGTGCCATCAGTGAATCGAGCGGGGAAAGCACAGATACGCAGTATTTT

J: TRBJ2-3
D: -
V: TRBV20-1
CDR3: CSVRTTDTQYF
DNA: TGCAGTGTAAGGACCACAGATACGCAGTATTTT

J: TRBJ1-4
D: TRBD1
V: TRBV28
CDR3: CASSESGQGVEKLFF
DNA: TGTGCCAGCAGCGAATCCGGTCAGGGGGTTGAAAAACTGTTTTTT

J: TRBJ1-1
D: -
V: TRBV12-3/TRBV12-4
CDR3: CATRRGNTEAFF
DNA: TGTGCCACGCGTCGGGGGAACACTGAAGCTTTCTTT

J: TRBJ2-1
D: -
V: TRBV4-1
CDR3: CASSQYHPTPPNEQFF
DNA: TGCGCCAGCAGCCAATATCACCCCACTCCCCCCAATGAGCAGTTCTTC

J: TRBJ1-6
D: -
V: TRBV2
CDR3: CASSYQGGGSPLHF
DNA: TGTGCCAGCAGTTATCAGGGAGGAGGTTCACCCCTCCACTTT

J: TRBJ2-1
D: TRBD2
V: TRBV6-5
CDR3: CASSRGGLTLNEQFF
DNA: TGTGCCAGCAGCCGGGGGGGACTTACGCTCAATGAGCAGTTCTTC

J: TRBJ1-6
D: -
V: TRBV11-3
CDR3: CASSSPDRYSPLHF
DNA: TGTGCCAGCAGCTCCCCAGACCGTTATTCACCCCTCCACTTT

J: TRBJ1-2
D: TRBD1
V: TRBV19
CDR3: CASSFLQGDGYTF
DNA: TGTGCCAGTAGCTTTCTACAGGGGGATGGCTACACCTTC

J: TRBJ2-5
D: -
V: TRBV19
CDR3: CASSIDRPGTQYF
DNA: TGTGCCAGTAGTATAGACAGGCCCGGGACCCAGTACTTC

J: TRBJ1-6
D: -
V: TRBV10-3
CDR3: CAISEAGLANSPLHF
DNA: TGTGCCATCAGTGAGGCAGGGTTGGCCAATTCACCCCTCCACTTT

J: TRBJ2-1
D: TRBD2
V: TRBV11-2
CDR3: CASSLGAGGEYNEQFF
DNA: TGTGCCAGCAGCTTAGGGGCGGGGGGCGAGTACAATGAGCAGTTCTTC

J: TRBJ1-2
D: -
V: TRBV2
CDR3: CASSEDLGGYTF
DNA: TGTGCCAGCAGTGAAGACCTGGGGGGCTACACCTTC

J: TRBJ1-1
D: TRBD1
V: TRBV28
CDR3: CASSSDPGQGAEAFF
DNA: TGTGCCAGCAGCTCTGACCCGGGACAGGGGGCTGAAGCTTTCTTT

J: TRBJ1-2
D: -
V: TRBV11-3
CDR3: CASSLGLGGNPNYGYTF
DNA: TGTGCCAGCAGCTTAGGGTTGGGGGGAAATCCTAACTATGGCTACACCTTC

J: TRBJ2-7
D: -
V: TRBV6-2/TRBV6-3
CDR3: CASSESYEQYF
DNA: TGTGCCAGCAGCGAATCCTACGAGCAGTACTTC

J: TRBJ2-5
D: -
V: TRBV4-1
CDR3: CASSQGWRQQETQYF
DNA: TGCGCCAGCAGCCAAGGCTGGCGACAGCAAGAGACCCAGTACTTC

J: TRBJ1-4
D: -
V: TRBV5-1
CDR3: CASSPGAGTTNEKLFF
DNA: TGCGCCAGCAGCCCCGGTGCGGGGACAACTAATGAAAAACTGTTTTTT

J: TRBJ1-1
D: -
V: TRBV7-9
CDR3: CASSLGPGAYTEAFF
DNA: TGTGCCAGCAGCTTAGGGCCGGGGGCGTACACTGAAGCTTTCTTT

J: TRBJ1-2
D: -
V: TRBV2
CDR3: CASSGGSNYGYTF
DNA: TGTGCCAGCAGTGGGGGGTCTAACTATGGCTACACCTTC

J: TRBJ2-3
D: TRBD2
V: TRBV19
CDR3: CASSISSGGTDTQYF
DNA: TGTGCCAGTAGTATTTCTAGCGGGGGCACAGATACGCAGTATTTT

J: TRBJ1-6
D: -
V: TRBV25-1
CDR3: CASRERQGGSPLHF
DNA: TGTGCCAGCAGGGAGAGGCAGGGTGGTTCACCCCTCCACTTT

J: TRBJ2-1
D: TRBD1
V: TRBV7-2
CDR3: CASSKGTVDNEQFF
DNA: TGTGCCAGCAGCAAAGGGACAGTGGACAATGAGCAGTTCTTC

J: TRBJ1-4
D: -
V: TRBV7-9
CDR3: CASSQLQGLNEKLFF
DNA: TGTGCCAGCAGCCAACTGCAGGGATTAAATGAAAAACTGTTTTTT

J: TRBJ1-5
D: TRBD1
V: TRBV6-5
CDR3: CASSNSGGGGAEPQHF
DNA: TGTGCCAGCAGTAACTCAGGGGGAGGGGGCGCGGAGCCCCAGCATTTT